The next 30 T cell receptor beta chains were all read from a single sample in a study of cytomegalovirus exposure and HLA in healthy donors. The PCR ran on 60 Vbeta and 13 Jbeta primers. Sequencing used immunoSEQ multiplex PCR; TCRdb keeps in-frame clones, though not all of them. The profile covers about 150,000 clones, with 60% to 80% appearing a single time and roughly 12% taken by the ten largest. The specimen sequenced was PBMCs. All receptors derive from a man younger than 40 in good health and CMV-seropositive.

This clone was picked up a small number of times. This chain connects TRBV5-1 to TRBJ2-1; 7 bases map to TRBD2. The germline CDR1 and CDR2 sequences are SGHRS and YFSETQ. The CDR3 has 15 residues. With V trimmed by 0 bases and J by 6 bases, 6 bases remained unmatched. The CDR3 reads CASSLGLGEGNEQFF. CDR3 DNA: TGCGCCAGCAGCTTGGGGCTCGGGGAGGGCAATGAGCAGTTCTTC.

The V gene is TRBV29-1, the J gene TRBJ2-5, with TRBD1 identical over 7 bases. The closer fit of TRBJ2-7 to the DNA end suggests the J call may be wrong. From germline, CDR1 is SQVTM and CDR2 ANQGSEA. The CDR3 is 13 amino acids. The CDR3 sequence: CSVRRQGVNEQYF. In DNA, the CDR3 is TGCAGCGTTCGGAGGCAGGGGGTCAACGAGCAGTACTTC.

This clone was picked up one time. Here the CDR3 DNA reads TGTGCCAGCAGCCAAGAAGGGGTGGAGGGTCAGCCCCAGCATTTT. The encoded protein is CASSQEGVEGQPQHF. This chain connects TRBV4-2 to TRBJ1-5, with D tentatively TRBD1 (5 bases). CDR1 is LGHNA and CDR2 is YNFKEQ in the germline V gene. Trimming removed 0 bases at V and 6 bases at J, with 12 bases between. The CDR3 sequence is 15 residues long.

On this clone itself: Other nucleotide sequences in the sample specify the same CDR3. The J gene is TRBJ2-7, the V gene TRBV9, with 10 bases identical to TRBD2. The CDR3 runs 15 residues. The germline V gene encodes CDR1 SGDLS and CDR2 YYNGEE. V trimming: 0 bases; J trimming: 3 bases; junction bases outside the gene matches: 3. CDR3 sequence: CASSVAASGSYEQYF. The CDR3 DNA follows: TGTGCCAGCAGCGTAGCGGCTAGCGGGAGCTACGAGCAGTACTTC.

In regard to this clone: Other nucleotide sequences from this sample produce the same CDR3. The rearrangement uses TRBV9 and TRBJ2-7; 11 bases match TRBD2. V shed 2 bases and J 2 bases; nucleotides not matched to a gene: 3. The germline V gene has CDR1 SGDLS and CDR2 YYNGEE. This CDR3 comprises 15 residues. This CDR3 is CASSVGLAETYEQYF. CDR3 sequence (DNA): TGTGCCAGCAGCGTGGGACTAGCGGAAACCTACGAGCAGTACTTC.

The chain carries TRBV18 and TRBJ2-7; D is perhaps TRBD1 (6 bases). This CDR3 spans 13 amino acids. V was shortened by 2 bases and J by 6 bases, with 11 bases between the two germline ends. The germline V gene encodes CDR1 KGHSH and CDR2 LQKENI. The CDR3 nucleotides are TGTGCCAGCTCACCAGGACAGCCGGGCGAGCAGTACTTC. This codes for CASSPGQPGEQYF.

The CDR3 reads CAWSGAGVETQYF. The CDR3 nucleotides read TGTGCCTGGAGTGGAGCGGGAGTCGAGACCCAGTACTTC. The chain carries TRBV30 and TRBJ2-5, with TRBD2 identical over 8 bases. This CDR3 is 13 amino acids long. J gave up 5 bases and V 1 base, and 3 bases lay outside the gene matches. Germline CDR1 and CDR2: GTSNPN and SVGIG (reference sequence).

The chain has TRBV4-1 and TRBJ2-7, with a weak D call TRBD1 (6 bases). V lost 3 bases and J lost 3, with 9 bases in between. Germline CDR1 is MGHRA and CDR2 is YSYEKL. CDR3 length: 13 residues. The CDR3 is CASSHQDSYEQYF. In DNA, the CDR3 is TGCGCCAGCAGCCACCAGGACAGCTACGAGCAGTACTTC.

This rearrangement joins TRBV20-1 to TRBJ2-1; TRBD1 is a possible D gene (6 bases). Germline V gives CDR1 DFQATT, CDR2 SNEGSKA (reference sequence). This CDR3 has 11 residues. V was trimmed by 4 bases and J by 8 bases, leaving 9 bases between them. The CDR3 DNA sequence: TGCAGTGCTAACAGGGTGGATGAGCAGTTCTTC. Encoded protein: CSANRVDEQFF.

On this clone itself: Additional DNA sequences in this sample encode the identical CDR3. The V and J genes are TRBV19 and TRBJ1-2; 7 bases fit TRBD1. V shed 4 bases, J shed 6 bases, and the junction held 2 bases outside the gene matches. This CDR3 is built from 12 residues. Germline CDR1 is LNHDA and CDR2 is SQIVND (reference sequence). CDR3 bases: TGTGCCAGTAGTAGAGACAGGGATGGCTACACCTTC. Translation gives CASSRDRDGYTF.

The rearrangement links TRBV5-8 to TRBJ2-3, with TRBD2 identical over 8 bases. Per germline, CDR1 SGHTS and CDR2 YDEGEE. The CDR3 sequence is 16 residues long. Losses at the gene ends were 2 bases for V and 3 bases for J; bases not matched to a gene: 8. As DNA, the CDR3 is TGTGCCAGCAGCTTAGTTAGTAGCGGGAAAACAGATACGCAGTATTTT. Protein sequence: CASSLVSSGKTDTQYF.

This clone has just one count. V and J are TRBV7-6 and TRBJ2-5; 8 bases line up with TRBD2. The length of the CDR3 is 14 residues. In germline, CDR1 is SGHVS, CDR2 FNYEAQ. J lost 4 bases, V lost 5 bases, and 6 bases had no gene match. The CDR3 DNA is TGTGCCAGCAGCCCCGCGGCGGGAGGAGAGACCCAGTACTTC. It encodes CASSPAAGGETQYF.

The chain is built from TRBV5-1 and TRBJ1-5; no reliable D call. The V gene lost 1 base and the J gene lost 4 bases, with 6 bases spanning the gap. This CDR3 has 13 residues. Germline V gene sequence: CDR1 SGHRS, CDR2 YFSETQ. The CDR3: CASSLLPNQPQHF. The CDR3 DNA follows: TGCGCCAGCAGCTTGCTCCCTAATCAGCCCCAGCATTTT.

The chain joins TRBV28 to TRBJ2-1; D gene uncertain. V was shortened by 5 bases and J by 4 bases, with 3 bases between the two germline ends. The germline gives CDR1 MDHEN, CDR2 SYDVKM. The CDR3 covers 11 residues. The CDR3 reads CASSAYNEQFF. Here the CDR3 DNA reads TGTGCCAGCAGTGCGTACAATGAGCAGTTCTTC.

The chain employs TRBV6-1 and TRBJ2-7; 9 bases map to TRBD2. V lost 7 bases to trimming and J lost 6 bases; unmatched junction nucleotides: 10. The CDR3 length is 14 residues. The germline V gene has CDR1 MNHNS and CDR2 SASEGT. Here the CDR3 reads CASTNSGSMGEQYF. The DNA of the CDR3 is TGTGCCAGCACTAATAGCGGGAGTATGGGCGAGCAGTACTTC.

The chain links TRBV19 to TRBJ2-4; 10 positions match TRBD2. Germline V gene lookup returns CDR1 LNHDA and CDR2 SQIVND (reference sequence). Losses at the gene ends were 4 bases for V and 15 bases for J; bases not matched to a gene: 6. This CDR3 is built from 12 residues. The CDR3 bases are TGTGCCAGTAGTAGTTCTAGCGGGAGATTGTACTTC. Amino acid sequence: CASSSSSGRLYF.

The rearrangement uses TRBV21-1 and TRBJ2-5; TRBD2, the D gene given by the table, was not confirmed from the DNA. TRBJ2-7 matches the DNA end more closely, so the J call is doubtful. TRBV21-1 is deemed a pseudogene. CDR3 length: 20 amino acids. This CDR3 reads CASSKLLGDPRPSGMYEQYF. CDR3 in DNA: TGTGCCAGCAGCAAGTTATTGGGGGACCCCCGGCCTAGCGGGATGTACGAGCAGTACTTC.

The chain couples TRBV7-9 to TRBJ2-1; 9 bases align to TRBD2. The trim removed 4 bases at V and 8 bases at J, leaving 9 bases unmatched. The CDR3 is 15 residues long. CDR1 is SEHNR, CDR2 FQNEAQ, per germline (reference sequence). CDR3 DNA sequence: TGTGCCAGCAGCTCGTTAGCGGGAGTAGGCGATGAGCAGTTCTTC. It encodes CASSSLAGVGDEQFF.

This rearrangement joins TRBV7-9 to TRBJ2-7; TRBD2 agrees at 12 bases. The V and J ends lost 3 bases and 6 bases, in that order; junction bases with no gene match: 6. The germline gives CDR1 SEHNR, CDR2 FQNEAQ (reference sequence). This CDR3 contains 15 residues. In DNA form, the CDR3 reads TGTGCCAGCAGCTTGGTACTAGCGGGAGGTCCCGAGCAGTACTTC. Amino acids: CASSLVLAGGPEQYF.

The V and J genes are TRBV27 and TRBJ2-7; possibly TRBD2 for D (6 bases). Trimming stripped 5 bases from V and 7 bases from J, with 15 bases between. CDR3 size: 13 residues. Germline V gene data show CDR1 as MNHEY and CDR2 as SMNVEV (reference sequence). CDR3 coding DNA: TGTGCCAGCAGTCGGGACTTAAATGGGGAGCAGTACTTC. Translated: CASSRDLNGEQYF.

The chain uses TRBV11-2 and TRBJ1-3, with 7 bases lining up with TRBD1. The V segment lost 5 bases and the J segment 1 base; nucleotides outside the gene matches: 5. The CDR3 contains 15 residues. Looked up from germline, CDR1 is SGHAT and CDR2 is FQNNGV. The CDR3 is CASSRQTGSGNTIYF. The CDR3 DNA reads as TGTGCCAGCAGCCGTCAGACAGGGTCTGGAAACACCATATATTTT.

The rearrangement links TRBV7-6 to TRBJ2-5, with D tentatively TRBD2 (5 bases). From germline, CDR1 is SGHVS and CDR2 FNYEAQ. This CDR3 spans 13 amino acids. V was clipped by 5 bases and J by 3 bases, with 10 bases between them. Here the CDR3 reads CASSAEDEETQYF. DNA of the CDR3: TGTGCCAGCAGCGCGGAGGACGAAGAGACCCAGTACTTC. Combining the CDR3 with reference TRBV7-6 and TRBJ2-5 gives the whole variable domain GAGVSQSPRYKVTKRGQDVALRCDPISGHVSLYWYRQALGQGPEFLTYFNYEAQQDKSGLPNDRFSAERPEGSISTLTIQRTEQRDSAMYRCASSAEDEETQYFGPGTRLLVL.

The chain employs TRBV11-2 and TRBJ2-2; 7 bases fit TRBD1. The J segment lost 4 bases and the V segment lost 1 base, leaving 3 bases of the junction unmatched. This CDR3 contains 15 residues. Germline CDR1 is SGHAT and CDR2 is FQNNGV. This CDR3 is CASSLGSGGTGELFF. The CDR3 coding sequence is TGTGCCAGCAGCTTAGGGTCAGGGGGCACCGGGGAGCTGTTTTTT.

Comment on this clone: Different DNA sequences within this sample yield the same CDR3. The chain joins TRBV5-4 to TRBJ2-3, with D uncertain. V dropped 2 bases and J dropped 4 bases, with 5 bases sitting between them. This CDR3 is 12 amino acids long. CDR1 SGHNT and CDR2 YYREEE come from the germline V gene (reference sequence). Here the CDR3 DNA reads TGTGCCAGCAGCTTACGGGCAGATACGCAGTATTTT. Translating gives CASSLRADTQYF.

V usage is TRBV28 and J usage is TRBJ2-5; the match to TRBD2 covers 9 bases. The CDR3 totals 15 residues. V lost 5 bases, J lost 5 bases, and 9 bases stayed unmatched. Germline V CDR1 and CDR2: MDHEN, SYDVKM. The CDR3 here is CASSTSRGGGETQYF. The CDR3 nucleotides read TGTGCCAGCAGTACCTCGCGGGGGGGAGGGGAGACCCAGTACTTC.

The genes are TRBV5-6 and TRBJ2-3; weak D call: TRBD2 (6 bases). V lost 6 bases and J lost 9, with 11 bases in between. The CDR3 runs 11 residues. Germline CDR1 is SGHDT and CDR2 is YYEEEE. The CDR3 region is CASTTGGTQYF. In DNA form, the CDR3 reads TGTGCCAGCACGACCGGAGGGACGCAGTATTTT.

This clone occurred once. This chain joins TRBV6-1 and TRBJ1-5, with 8 positions matching TRBD1. Trimming at V came to 7 bases and at J to 4 bases, leaving 6 bases not matched to a gene. The germline gives CDR1 MNHNS, CDR2 SASEGT. The CDR3 runs to 14 residues. CDR3 residues: CASTLDRENQPQHF. CDR3 coding DNA: TGTGCCAGCACCCTGGACAGGGAGAATCAGCCCCAGCATTTT.

The V gene is TRBV18, the J gene TRBJ1-1; D ambiguous. Trimming stripped 3 bases from V and 3 bases from J, with 8 bases between. The CDR3 extends over 13 amino acids. Germline CDR1 KGHSH, CDR2 LQKENI. The CDR3: CASSPRGDTEAFF. The CDR3 DNA follows: TGTGCCAGCTCACCGCGGGGAGACACTGAAGCTTTCTTT.

The rearrangement links TRBV19 to TRBJ2-6; D is undetermined. Between the trimmed V and J ends, which lost 6 bases and 0 bases, there was a span of 6 bases. There are 14 residues in the CDR3. Germline V gives CDR1 LNHDA, CDR2 SQIVND (reference sequence). The CDR3 DNA reads as TGTGCCAGTAGACTGGTCTCTGGGGCCAACGTCCTGACTTTC. Its protein product is CASRLVSGANVLTF.

The chain combines TRBV6-1 with TRBJ1-2; D is undetermined. This CDR3 is built from 15 residues. Germline CDR1 MNHNS, CDR2 SASEGT. With 3 bases removed from V and 8 bases from J, the gap between germline ends came to 19 bases. CDR3 loop: CASSDLSGTVGGYTF. In DNA form, the CDR3 reads TGTGCCAGCAGTGATCTTTCGGGAACGGTTGGAGGCTACACCTTC.